Listed here are 22 T cell receptor beta chains from one sample, sequenced in a study of T cells in Graves' hyperthyroidism and ophthalmopathy. Amplification of TCR beta CDR3 regions was performed using RNA transcripts as template. A first-round RT-PCR of the TCR CDR3 used the HTBI primer set. Using its own MiXCR run on the multiplex PCR reads, TCRdb lists one record per CDR3 protein. The repertoire holds about 720,000 distinct CDR3 sequences, with roughly 20% as singletons. Material: blood. Source of these receptors: a woman between 45 and 65 years old with Graves' hyperthyroidism that later progressed to Graves' ophthalmopathy.

This clonotype was seen repeatedly, ten times or more. The V and J genes are TRBV12-3 or TRBV12-4 and TRBJ1-2, with D uncertain. Trimming took off 1 base at V and 3 bases at J, with 3 bases between the two ends. This CDR3 has 12 amino acids. Here the CDR3 DNA reads TGTGCCAGCAGTTTAGGCCACTATGGCTACACCTTC. Translation gives CASSLGHYGYTF.

This clonotype has more than one count but fewer than ten. The CDR3 DNA follows: TGTGCCAGCAAACCGGGACACTTCTCTGGAAACACCATATATTTT. Amino acid sequence: CASKPGHFSGNTIYF. The chain links TRBV6-1 to TRBJ1-3; a possible D gene is TRBD1 (6 bases). The CDR3 contains 15 residues. Trimming took off 7 bases at V and 0 bases at J, with 13 bases between the two ends. Germline CDR1 is MNHNS and CDR2 is SASEGT.

There are a few counts of this clonotype. DNA of the CDR3: TGTGCCAGTAGTTCAACAGGGGTCGGGGCCAACGTCCTGACTTTC. This encodes CASSSTGVGANVLTF. The chain is built from TRBV19 and TRBJ2-6; 7 positions match TRBD1. CDR1 is LNHDA and CDR2 is SQIVND in the germline V gene (reference sequence). The CDR3 contains 15 residues. Trimming removed 5 bases from V and 4 bases from J; junction bases left unmatched: 5. The whole variable domain, remainder taken from reference TRBV19 and TRBJ2-6, is DGGITQSPKYLFRKEGQNVTLSCEQNLNHDAMYWYRQDPGQGLRLIYYSQIVNDFQKGDIAEGYSVSREKKESFPLTVTSAQKNPTAFYLCASSSTGVGANVLTFGAGSRLTVL.

This clonotype has ten or more counts. CDR3 in DNA: TGTGCCAGCAGCTGGACAGCTAACTATGGCTACACCTTC. Amino acid sequence: CASSWTANYGYTF. The chain uses TRBV27 and TRBJ1-2, with D maybe TRBD1 (6 bases). This CDR3 spans 13 amino acids. The ends were cut back, 6 bases at V and 0 bases at J, with 8 bases in the middle. In germline, CDR1 is MNHEY, CDR2 SMNVEV (reference sequence).

The V and J genes are TRBV3-1 and TRBJ1-3, with a tentative D call TRBD1 (6 bases). Germline values: CDR1 LGHDT, CDR2 YNNKEL (reference sequence). Deletions cut 4 bases from V and 3 bases from J, with 13 bases between. The CDR3 has 15 amino acids. CDR3 loop: CASSPGDGVGNTIYF. As DNA, the CDR3 is TGTGCCAGCAGCCCAGGGGATGGGGTTGGAAACACCATATATTTT.

The chain has TRBV10-2 and TRBJ2-1, with 9 bases that match TRBD2. This CDR3 spans 13 amino acids. Germline V gene lookup returns CDR1 WSHSY and CDR2 SAAADI. The V gene end was trimmed by 9 bases and the J gene end by 8 bases; junction bases not matched to a gene: 8. The DNA for the CDR3 is TGCGCCAGGGCTAGCGGGGTTATGGATGAGCAGTTCTTC. Translated: CARASGVMDEQFF.

Of note for this clonotype: This may arise from a read error, as a much more abundant clone is one base away. The V gene is TRBV12-3 or TRBV12-4, the J gene TRBJ2-2, with D uncertain. The length of the CDR3 is 15 residues. V was clipped by 3 bases and J by 4 bases, with 12 bases between them. The CDR3 reads CASSFLEATTGELFF. CDR3 bases: TGTGCCAGCAGTTTTCTGGAAGCAACCACCGGGGAGCTGTTTTTT.

About this clonotype: Here the CDR3 omits its conserved ending phenylalanine or tryptophan, so a read error is the likely source. This chain joins TRBV30 and TRBJ2-5; the D gene could be TRBD1 or TRBD2 (5 bases each). This CDR3 is 12 amino acids long. Per germline, CDR1 GTSNPN and CDR2 SVGIG (reference sequence). V lost 4 bases to trimming and J lost 4 bases, with 10 bases between them. The DNA of the CDR3 is TGTGCCTGGATTAAGGGACCAGAGACCCAGTACTCC. It encodes CAWIKGPETQYS.

This chain joins TRBV29-1 and TRBJ1-4; 7 nucleotides agree with TRBD1. This CDR3 is 14 amino acids long. J lost 8 bases, V lost 7 bases, and 13 bases had no gene match. CDR1 SQVTM and CDR2 ANQGSEA come from the germline V gene. The CDR3 protein is CSATGRTGPEKLFF. The CDR3 nucleotides read TGCAGCGCTACAGGCAGGACAGGCCCCGAAAAACTGTTTTTT.

This clonotype was seen a few times. The gene calls are TRBV20-1 and TRBJ2-3; no reliable D call. Germline V gene sequence: CDR1 DFQATT, CDR2 SNEGSKA (reference sequence). V was shortened by 3 bases and J by 4 bases, with 11 bases between the two germline ends. This CDR3 comprises 13 residues. The CDR3 is CSASNGASDTQYF. DNA of the CDR3: TGCAGTGCTAGTAACGGTGCGTCAGATACGCAGTATTTT.

In this sample, this clonotype turned up many times. The chain carries TRBV28 and TRBJ2-7; D is perhaps TRBD2 (6 bases). Germline CDR1 MDHEN, CDR2 SYDVKM. The CDR3 extends over 14 amino acids. Trimming took 8 bases from V and 6 from J, leaving 20 bases between them. The CDR3 here is CASPPPGGKGEQYF. The CDR3 DNA follows: TGTGCCAGCCCCCCCCCCGGAGGGAAGGGCGAGCAGTACTTC.

This clonotype appeared many times. The chain combines TRBV9 with TRBJ1-2; a weak D match, TRBD1 (5 bases). From germline, CDR1 is SGDLS and CDR2 YYNGEE. CDR3 length equals 14 residues. Trimming took 0 bases from V and 6 from J, leaving 12 bases between them. The CDR3: CASSVVREPHGYTF. In DNA form, the CDR3 reads TGTGCCAGCAGCGTAGTCAGGGAGCCCCATGGCTACACCTTC.

J is TRBJ1-2 and V is TRBV20-1; 7 bases align to TRBD1. The CDR3 length is 11 residues. Germline CDR1 reads DFQATT; CDR2 reads SNEGSKA (reference sequence). V shed 6 bases and J 12 bases; nucleotides not matched to a gene: 10. The DNA for the CDR3 is TGCAGTGCCAGACAGGGCCACCAGCACACCTTC. It yields the protein CSARQGHQHTF.

This clonotype has more than one count but fewer than ten. The chain employs TRBV29-1 and TRBJ2-3; no clear D gene. The germline gives CDR1 SQVTM, CDR2 ANQGSEA. Trimming shortened V by 5 bases and J by 3 bases, and 9 bases separated the two germline ends. CDR3 length: 12 amino acids. The CDR3 nucleotides read TGCAGCGTTTGGCGGAGAACAGATACGCAGTATTTT. As protein: CSVWRRTDTQYF.

This clonotype has only a few counts. This chain connects TRBV3-1 to TRBJ2-2; D is undetermined. From germline, CDR1 is LGHDT and CDR2 YNNKEL (reference sequence). The CDR3 has 14 residues. Trimming pared 0 bases from V and 7 bases from J, leaving 9 bases between. The CDR3 coding sequence is TGTGCCAGCAGCCAAGATATTTCGGGCGGGGAGCTGTTTTTT. It yields the protein CASSQDISGGELFF.

This clonotype was picked up many times. The V gene is TRBV7-3, the J gene TRBJ2-3; D is perhaps TRBD2 (5 bases). The V gene lost 0 bases and the J gene lost 2 bases, with 12 bases spanning the gap. Germline CDR1 is SGHTA and CDR2 is FQGTGA. This CDR3 has 16 residues. Here the CDR3 reads CASSLTAPGITDTQYF. DNA for the CDR3: TGTGCCAGCAGCTTAACTGCCCCGGGGATCACAGATACGCAGTATTTT.

This clonotype was seen many times. This chain uses TRBV12-3 or TRBV12-4 with TRBJ2-5, with D hard to call. The V end lost 4 bases, the J end lost 4 bases, and 16 bases lay between the germline ends. The CDR3 is 15 amino acids. For the CDR3, the DNA is TGTGCCAGCAGTTCGTATGGCGGAACGGGAGAGACCCAGTACTTC. This translates into CASSSYGGTGETQYF.

V and J are TRBV6-1 and TRBJ1-4; the match to TRBD1 covers 7 bases. The J segment lost 6 bases and the V segment lost 5 bases, leaving 12 bases of the junction unmatched. CDR3 length equals 16 residues. Germline values: CDR1 MNHNS, CDR2 SASEGT. This CDR3 is CASSRQGGRTDEKLFF. DNA of the CDR3: TGTGCCAGCAGTCGCCAGGGGGGTAGGACGGATGAAAAACTGTTTTTT.

Only a few counts were recorded for this clonotype. The chain combines TRBV19 with TRBJ1-5; TRBD1 is a possible D gene (5 bases). Per the germline V gene, CDR1 is LNHDA and CDR2 is SQIVND (reference sequence). The CDR3 covers 15 residues. Trimming removed 7 bases from V and 1 base from J, with 14 bases in between. In DNA, the CDR3 is TGTGCCAGTACTCCCCCAGGGTTGAGCAATCAGCCCCAGCATTTT. It codes for CASTPPGLSNQPQHF. The full variable domain, with the rest looked up from reference TRBV19 and TRBJ1-5, is DGGITQSPKYLFRKEGQNVTLSCEQNLNHDAMYWYRQDPGQGLRLIYYSQIVNDFQKGDIAEGYSVSREKKESFPLTVTSAQKNPTAFYLCASTPPGLSNQPQHFGDGTRLSIL.

The sample holds many counts of this clonotype. The genes are TRBV5-5 and TRBJ2-3, with a tentative D call TRBD2 (5 bases). The CDR3 spans 14 residues. Germline V gene sequence: CDR1 SGHKS, CDR2 YYEKEE (reference sequence). V gave up 4 bases and J gave up 0 bases, with 9 bases separating them. The CDR3 is CASSRRGSTDTQYF. The DNA for the CDR3 is TGTGCCAGCAGCCGCCGGGGAAGCACAGATACGCAGTATTTT.

V gene TRBV5-1 combines with J gene TRBJ2-5; D is unclear. The V end lost 2 bases, the J end lost 5 bases, and 13 bases lay between the germline ends. The V gene's germline CDR1 is SGHRS and CDR2 YFSETQ. This CDR3 is built from 14 residues. As DNA, the CDR3 is TGCGCCAGCAGCTTTGAAACAGCGCGGGAGACCCAGTACTTC. Its protein product is CASSFETARETQYF.

This rearrangement joins TRBV11-2 to TRBJ1-1; perhaps TRBD1 as D (6 bases). V shed 1 base and J shed 8 bases, with 14 bases lying between them. The CDR3 sequence is 14 residues long. CDR1 is SGHAT and CDR2 is FQNNGV in the germline V gene. CDR3 coding DNA: TGTGCCAGCAGCTTAGGTGGGGGCCTCGACGAAGCTTTCTTT. It codes for CASSLGGGLDEAFF.